The 20 T cell receptor beta chains below were found in one sample sequenced in a study of identical twins. MiXCR, run by TCRdb on the 5' RACE reads, gives a single entry per CDR3 protein. The sample consists of under 350,000 distinct CDR3 sequences, just under 9.5% of them appearing once. The sample also formed part of further work on yellow fever vaccine responses in identical twins.

The material sequenced was CD8+ T cells sorted from blood. These TCRs come from a woman between 18 and 29 years old in good health.

This clonotype was counted only a few times. The chain has TRBV9 and TRBJ2-7, with TRBD2 identical over 11 bases. The CDR3 runs 14 residues. V was clipped by 0 bases and J by 6 bases; unmatched bases: 2. The germline gives CDR1 SGDLS, CDR2 YYNGEE. The CDR3 reads CASSVGSGGGEQYF. The CDR3 DNA follows: TGTGCCAGCAGCGTAGGTAGCGGGGGGGGCGAGCAGTACTTC.

The V and J genes are TRBV24-1 and TRBJ2-2, with D uncertain. The CDR3 sequence is 15 residues long. Between the trimmed V and J ends, which lost 0 bases and 6 bases, there was a span of 10 bases. CDR1 and CDR2 from the germline V gene are KGHDR and SFDVKD. The CDR3 DNA sequence: TGTGCCACCAGTGATTTGAGGGCTGACCCCGGGGAGCTGTTTTTT. Amino acids: CATSDLRADPGELFF.

This clonotype was picked up many times. The chain couples TRBV3-1 to TRBJ2-2; 12 nucleotides match TRBD2. With V trimmed by 5 bases and J by 7 bases, 17 bases remained unmatched. Germline values: CDR1 LGHDT, CDR2 YNNKEL (reference sequence). This CDR3 is 19 amino acids long. CDR3 sequence (DNA): TGTGCCAGCAGCGAACCCCTCGCTCCTAGCGGGGGGGCCTACGGGGAGCTGTTTTTT. Translation: CASSEPLAPSGGAYGELFF.

This clonotype was counted many times. J is TRBJ2-7 and V is TRBV11-2; 9 bases align to TRBD2. V trimming: 4 bases; J trimming: 7 bases; junction bases outside the gene matches: 8. The CDR3 has 14 residues. Germline-derived CDR1 and CDR2 are SGHAT and FQNNGV. The CDR3 loop is CASSSGLAGGEQYF. CDR3 DNA: TGTGCCAGCAGCTCGGGACTAGCCGGGGGTGAGCAGTACTTC.

This clonotype turned up a few times. The V gene is TRBV6-1, the J gene TRBJ2-7, with D perhaps being TRBD1 or TRBD2 (5 bases each). The CDR3 runs to 15 residues. Germline V CDR1 and CDR2: MNHNS, SASEGT. V was shortened by 7 bases and J by 2 bases, with 18 bases between the two germline ends. The CDR3 protein is CASNPSRDAAYEQYF. For the CDR3, the DNA is TGTGCCAGCAACCCGTCCCGGGACGCAGCCTACGAGCAGTACTTC.

The rearrangement joins TRBV7-9 to TRBJ1-4, with no clear D. This CDR3 has 14 amino acids. V was cut by 5 bases and J by 1 base, with 8 bases left in between. Germline CDR1 is SEHNR and CDR2 is FQNEAQ (reference sequence). CDR3 region: CASSRTGTNEKLFF. The CDR3 coding sequence is TGTGCCAGCAGCCGGACGGGAACTAATGAAAAACTGTTTTTT.

V is TRBV12-3 or TRBV12-4 and J is TRBJ1-1; D not resolved. V gave up 3 bases and J gave up 0 bases, with 8 bases separating them. The CDR3 is 14 residues long. The CDR3 DNA reads TGTGCCAGCAGTTTTAGGCTTTTGAACACTGAAGCTTTCTTT. It yields the protein CASSFRLLNTEAFF.

This chain links TRBV7-9 with TRBJ1-1; 7 nucleotides agree with TRBD1. Germline CDR1 is SEHNR and CDR2 is FQNEAQ (reference sequence). CDR3 length equals 12 residues. Germline trimming cut 10 bases from V and 1 base from J; bases unmatched to any gene: 3. The CDR3 region is CATGQPNTEAFF. The CDR3 DNA reads as TGTGCCACGGGACAGCCGAACACTGAAGCTTTCTTT. Complete variable domain (other parts from reference TRBV7-9 and TRBJ1-1): DTGVSQNPRHKITKRGQNVTFRCDPISEHNRLYWYRQTLGQGPEFLTYFQNEAQLEKSRLLSDRFSAERPKGSFSTLEIQRTEQGDSAMYLCATGQPNTEAFFGQGTRLTVV.

The chain combines TRBV5-5 with TRBJ2-7; D unclear. CDR1 and CDR2 (germline): SGHKS, YYEKEE (reference sequence). This CDR3 region has 11 residues. Trimming cost V 4 bases and J 4 bases, with 6 bases left between them. CDR3 residues: CASSRVYEQYF. Written as DNA, the CDR3 is TGTGCCAGCAGCCGGGTGTACGAGCAGTACTTC.

This clonotype was found a few times. The chain joins TRBV2 to TRBJ2-7; D unclear. Germline V gene sequence: CDR1 SNHLY, CDR2 FYNNEI. The CDR3 has 10 amino acids. V was pared by 7 bases and J by 5 bases, with 6 bases between. DNA of the CDR3: TGTGCCAGCATTGCGGACGAGCAGTACTTC. Translation gives CASIADEQYF.

V gene TRBV27 combines with J gene TRBJ2-1; 8 nucleotides align to TRBD2. CDR3 length: 16 amino acids. The junction had 8 bases not matched to a gene; V was cut back by 5 bases and J by 2 bases. CDR1 and CDR2 from the germline V gene are MNHEY and SMNVEV (reference sequence). CDR3 in DNA: TGTGCCAGCAGTCCCGCCCAGGGACTAGCCTACAATGAGCAGTTCTTC. Residues: CASSPAQGLAYNEQFF.

This clonotype was picked up a small number of times. The chain carries TRBV7-8 and TRBJ2-1; 7 positions agree with TRBD2. The CDR3 spans 16 residues. Germline CDR1 and CDR2: SGHVS and FQNEAQ. The V gene end was trimmed by 0 bases and the J gene end by 7 bases; junction bases not matched to a gene: 9. The CDR3 nucleotides are TGTGCCAGCAGCTTAGCCCTAGCGGAACTGTTGAATGAGCAGTTCTTC. Its translation: CASSLALAELLNEQFF.

This clonotype occurred a few times. The chain is built from TRBV9 and TRBJ2-1, with D tentatively TRBD1 or TRBD2 (5 bases each). The CDR3 runs to 15 residues. Germline V gives CDR1 SGDLS, CDR2 YYNGEE. Trimming left V 6 bases short and J 2 bases short, with 15 bases between. The CDR3 DNA is TGTGCCAGCACAACCTCCGGGACGCCCTACAATGAGCAGTTCTTC. Protein: CASTTSGTPYNEQFF.

The chain couples TRBV24-1 to TRBJ2-1; possibly TRBD1 for D (7 bases). The germline CDR1 and CDR2 sequences are KGHDR and SFDVKD. Trimming shortened V by 9 bases and J by 8 bases, and 19 bases separated the two germline ends. There are 14 residues in the CDR3. The CDR3 protein is CATATRGAHDEQFF. The DNA of the CDR3 is TGTGCCACCGCTACCAGGGGGGCTCACGATGAGCAGTTCTTC.

In this sample, this clonotype turned up a few times. Because the CDR3 is missing its conserved closing phenylalanine or tryptophan, this is likely a read error. The chain links TRBV12-3 or TRBV12-4 to TRBJ2-7; D is unclear. V was shortened by 7 bases and J by 3 bases, with 10 bases between the two germline ends. This CDR3 comprises 12 residues. The DNA of the CDR3 is TGTGCCAGCACCCTAGGCGGCTACGAGCAGTACTGC. Translating gives CASTLGGYEQYC.

This rearrangement joins TRBV12-3 or TRBV12-4 to TRBJ2-3; 15 nucleotides align to TRBD2. With 4 bases clipped from V and 5 bases from J, the junction kept 10 bases outside the gene matches. CDR3 length equals 18 residues. CDR3 coding DNA: TGTGCCAGCAGTTGGGGACTAGCGGGGGGCTCCCCCATAGATACGCAGTATTTT. Protein: CASSWGLAGGSPIDTQYF.

V and J are TRBV9 and TRBJ2-3; weak D call: TRBD2 (6 bases). The CDR3 loop spans 13 amino acids. With 3 bases removed from V and 3 bases from J, the gap between germline ends came to 8 bases. Germline values: CDR1 SGDLS, CDR2 YYNGEE. The DNA of the CDR3 is TGTGCCAGCAGCGGGGACTGGACAGATACGCAGTATTTT. It translates to CASSGDWTDTQYF.

This clonotype was seen ten or more times. J is TRBJ2-1 and V is TRBV6-1; TRBD2 aligns across 8 bases. Trimming cost V 1 base and J 4 bases; bases outside gene matches: 3. In germline, CDR1 is MNHNS, CDR2 SASEGT. This CDR3 is 15 amino acids long. The CDR3 region has the DNA TGTGCCAGCAGTGAAGTCGGGGGGGGGTACAATGAGCAGTTCTTC. Translating gives CASSEVGGGYNEQFF.

This clonotype occurred many times. The chain joins TRBV5-6 to TRBJ2-2; possibly TRBD1 for D (6 bases). Germline CDR1 reads SGHDT; CDR2 reads YYEEEE. V was cut by 1 base and J by 6 bases, with 13 bases left in between. CDR3 length: 15 residues. The CDR3 region is CASSLYRESPGELFF. DNA for the CDR3: TGTGCCAGCAGCTTGTACAGGGAATCCCCCGGGGAGCTGTTTTTT.

This clonotype has only a few counts. At one end the junction does not follow the germline gene, possibly because of a read error. The V and J genes are TRBV24-1 and TRBJ2-3; 8 positions agree with TRBD2. Germline V gene sequence: CDR1 KGHDR, CDR2 SFDVKD. This CDR3 has 15 amino acids. The DNA of the CDR3 is TGTGCCACCAGTGATAGGGAGAGCGGGGGCCCCCCTTCGAATTTT. Encoded protein: CATSDRESGGPPSNF.